The 3 T cell receptor beta chains presented below share a single source sample, sequenced in a study of human CD8 memory T cell subsets. Sequencing libraries of TCR beta were made by UMI-labeled 5' RACE. Reanalyzing the 5' RACE reads, TCRdb keeps one entry per CDR3 protein, without DNA. The sample table includes 15,000 or so distinct CDR3 sequences. The sample was CD8+ stem-like memory T cells (TSCM and TCM) sorted from PBMCs. Subset indicated: stem-like memory CD8 T cells (TSTEM), CCR7+ PD-1- TIGIT-. Every receptor here comes from a human donor in good health.

This chain connects TRBV6-5 to TRBJ2-1; TCRdb indicates TRBD2, and absent DNA this call remains unverified. Germline CDR1 reads MNHEY; CDR2 reads SVGAGI. The CDR3 has 18 residues. The CDR3 reads CASSVTVNVGGRNNEQFF.

V gene TRBV12-3 or TRBV12-4 combines with J gene TRBJ2-7; TCRdb designates TRBD2, a call that cannot be tested without DNA. This CDR3 has 14 amino acids. This chain's CDR3 is CASSLTSGGNEQYF.

The chain carries TRBV5-1 and TRBJ2-2; the D call of TRBD1 rests on TCRdb alone, since no DNA is present to check it. Germline V CDR1 and CDR2: SGHRS, YFSETQ. This CDR3 is built from 15 residues. CDR3 sequence reads: CASSPGTVNTGELFF.